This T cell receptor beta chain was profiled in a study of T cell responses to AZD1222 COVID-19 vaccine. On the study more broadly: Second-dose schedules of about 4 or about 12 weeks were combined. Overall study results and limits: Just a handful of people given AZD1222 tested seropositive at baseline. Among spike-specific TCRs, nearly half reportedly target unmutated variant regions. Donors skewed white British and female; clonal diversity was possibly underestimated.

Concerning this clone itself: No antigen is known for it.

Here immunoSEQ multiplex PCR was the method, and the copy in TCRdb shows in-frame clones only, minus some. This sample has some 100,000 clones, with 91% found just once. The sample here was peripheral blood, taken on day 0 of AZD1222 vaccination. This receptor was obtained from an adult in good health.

The CDR3 sequence: CASSPRGSGNSPLHF. The CDR3 nucleotides are TGTGCCAGCAGCCCCCGGGGAAGCGGAAATTCACCCCTCCACTTT. V is TRBV7-2 and J is TRBJ1-6; D unresolved. V was clipped by 5 bases and J by 7 bases, with 15 bases between them. CDR3 size: 15 residues. Germline CDR1 and CDR2: SGHTA and FQGNSA. The whole variable domain, filled in from reference TRBV7-2 and TRBJ1-6, reads GAGVSQSPSNKVTEKGKDVELRCDPISGHTALYWYRQSLGQGLEFLIYFQGNSAPDKSGLPSDRFSAERTGGSVSTLTIQRTQQEDSAVYLCASSPRGSGNSPLHFGNGTRLTVT.